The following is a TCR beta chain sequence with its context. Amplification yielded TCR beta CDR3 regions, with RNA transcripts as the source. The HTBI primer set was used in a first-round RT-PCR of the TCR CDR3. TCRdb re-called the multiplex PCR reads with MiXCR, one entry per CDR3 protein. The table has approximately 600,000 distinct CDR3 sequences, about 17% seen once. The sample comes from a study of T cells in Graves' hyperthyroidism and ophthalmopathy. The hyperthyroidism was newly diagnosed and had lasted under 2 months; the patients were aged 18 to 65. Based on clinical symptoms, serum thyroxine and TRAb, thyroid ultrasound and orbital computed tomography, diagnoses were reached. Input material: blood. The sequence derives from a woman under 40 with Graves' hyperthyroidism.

This CDR3 is CAFHILLGEQFF. The CDR3 coding sequence is TGTGCCTTCCATATCCTACTGGGTGAGCAGTTCTTC. V gene TRBV30 combines with J gene TRBJ2-1; D gene uncertain. This CDR3 is 12 amino acids long. Trimming removed 7 bases from V and 9 bases from J, with 16 bases in between. Germline CDR1 GTSNPN, CDR2 SVGIG (reference sequence).